Described below is a single T cell receptor beta chain sequence and its context. No antigen is known for it. The data were obtained in a study of shared clonotypes between healthy human individuals. Whole-study results and caveats: Among non-shared clonotypes, generation probabilities were lower than among those shared by all four donors.

In germline, CDR1 is ENHRY, CDR2 SYGVKD. The CDR3 spans 13 residues. V was clipped by 4 bases and J by 1 base, with 7 bases between them. Assay: immunoSEQ multiplex PCR; the TCRdb copy retains only in-frame clones and omits some. The sample yields millions of clones, around 90% seen once. The sequence came from a man in his late teens or twenties in good health. The chain combines TRBV10-3 with TRBJ2-5, with D possibly TRBD1 on 6 matching bases. Sequencing was performed on naive CD4+ T cells sorted from blood. Indicated subset: CD45RA+ positively selected. CDR3: CAISGQAQETQYF. In DNA form, the CDR3 reads TGTGCCATCAGTGGACAGGCCCAAGAGACCCAGTACTTC.